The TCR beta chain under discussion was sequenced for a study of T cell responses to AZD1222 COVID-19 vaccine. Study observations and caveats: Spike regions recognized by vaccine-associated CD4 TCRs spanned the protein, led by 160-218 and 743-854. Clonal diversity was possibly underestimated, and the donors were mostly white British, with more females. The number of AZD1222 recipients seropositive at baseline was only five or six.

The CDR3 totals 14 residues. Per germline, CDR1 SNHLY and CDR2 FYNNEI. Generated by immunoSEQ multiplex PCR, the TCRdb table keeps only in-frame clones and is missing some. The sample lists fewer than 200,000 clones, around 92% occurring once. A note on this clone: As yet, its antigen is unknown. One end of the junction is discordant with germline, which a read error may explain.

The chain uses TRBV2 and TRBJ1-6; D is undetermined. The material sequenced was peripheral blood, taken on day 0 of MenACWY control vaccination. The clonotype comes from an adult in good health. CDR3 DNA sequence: TGTGCCAGCAGTAAAGCAGACTATAATTCACCCCTCCACTTT. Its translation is CASSKADYNSPLHF.